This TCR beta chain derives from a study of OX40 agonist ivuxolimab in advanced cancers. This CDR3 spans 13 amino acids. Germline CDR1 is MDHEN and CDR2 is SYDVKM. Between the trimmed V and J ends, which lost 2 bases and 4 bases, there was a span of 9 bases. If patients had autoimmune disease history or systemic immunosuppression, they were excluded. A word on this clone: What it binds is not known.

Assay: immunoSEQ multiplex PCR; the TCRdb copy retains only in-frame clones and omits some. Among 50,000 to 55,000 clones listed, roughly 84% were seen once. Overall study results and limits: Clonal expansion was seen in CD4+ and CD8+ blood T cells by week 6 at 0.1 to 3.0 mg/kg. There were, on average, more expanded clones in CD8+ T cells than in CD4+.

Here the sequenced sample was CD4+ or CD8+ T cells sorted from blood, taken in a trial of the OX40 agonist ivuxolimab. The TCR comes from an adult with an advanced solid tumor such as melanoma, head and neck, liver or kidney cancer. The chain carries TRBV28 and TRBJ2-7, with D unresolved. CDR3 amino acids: CASSLVAGYEQYF. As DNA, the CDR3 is TGTGCCAGCAGTTTAGTCGCCGGATACGAGCAGTACTTC. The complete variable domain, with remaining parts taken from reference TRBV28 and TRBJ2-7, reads DVKVTQSSRYLVKRTGEKVFLECVQDMDHENMFWYRQDPGLGLRLIYFSYDVKMKEKGDIPEGYSVSREKKERFSLILESASTNQTSMYLCASSLVAGYEQYFGPGTRLTVT.